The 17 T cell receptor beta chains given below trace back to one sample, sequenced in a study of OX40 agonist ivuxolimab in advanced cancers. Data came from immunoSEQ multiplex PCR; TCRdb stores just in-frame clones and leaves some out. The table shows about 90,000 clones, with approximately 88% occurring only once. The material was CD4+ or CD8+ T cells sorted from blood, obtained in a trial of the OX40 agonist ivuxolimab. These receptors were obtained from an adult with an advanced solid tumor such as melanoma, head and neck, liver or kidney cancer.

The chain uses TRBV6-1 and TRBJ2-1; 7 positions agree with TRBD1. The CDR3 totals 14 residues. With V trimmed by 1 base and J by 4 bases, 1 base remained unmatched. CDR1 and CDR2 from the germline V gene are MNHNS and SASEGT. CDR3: CASSEGTGYNEQFF. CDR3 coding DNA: TGTGCCAGCAGTGAAGGGACAGGTTACAATGAGCAGTTCTTC.

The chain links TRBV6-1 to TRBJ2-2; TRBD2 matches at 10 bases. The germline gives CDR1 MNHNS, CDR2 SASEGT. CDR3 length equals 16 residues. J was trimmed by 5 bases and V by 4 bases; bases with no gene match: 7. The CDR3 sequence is CASSGLAGGRTGELFF. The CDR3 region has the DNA TGTGCCAGCAGTGGACTAGCGGGTGGGCGGACCGGGGAGCTGTTTTTT.

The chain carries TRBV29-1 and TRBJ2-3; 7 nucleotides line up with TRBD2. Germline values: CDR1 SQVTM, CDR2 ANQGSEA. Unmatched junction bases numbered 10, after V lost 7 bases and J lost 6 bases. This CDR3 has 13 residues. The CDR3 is CSGKTGGADTQYF. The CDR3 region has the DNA TGCAGCGGGAAGACGGGGGGAGCGGATACGCAGTATTTT.

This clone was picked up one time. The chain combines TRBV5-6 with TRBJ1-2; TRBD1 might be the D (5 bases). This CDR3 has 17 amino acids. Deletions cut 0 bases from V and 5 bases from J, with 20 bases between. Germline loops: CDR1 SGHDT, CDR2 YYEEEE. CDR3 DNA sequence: TGTGCCAGCAGCTTGGTTGGGGAGAGGGACCCAAGGTATGGCTACACCTTC. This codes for CASSLVGERDPRYGYTF.

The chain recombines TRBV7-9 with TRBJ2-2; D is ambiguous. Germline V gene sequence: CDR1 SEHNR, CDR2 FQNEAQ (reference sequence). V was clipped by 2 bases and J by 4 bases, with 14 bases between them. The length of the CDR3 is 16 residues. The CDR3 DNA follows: TGTGCCAGCAGCTTATGGCCAGGAACGGGCACCGGGGAGCTGTTTTTT. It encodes CASSLWPGTGTGELFF.

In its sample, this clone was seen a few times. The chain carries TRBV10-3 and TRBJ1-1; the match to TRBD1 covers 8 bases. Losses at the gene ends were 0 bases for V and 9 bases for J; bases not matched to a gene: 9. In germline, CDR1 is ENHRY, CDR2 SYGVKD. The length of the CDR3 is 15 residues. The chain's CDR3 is CAISESVGTGGKAFF. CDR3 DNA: TGTGCCATCAGTGAGTCCGTAGGGACAGGAGGGAAAGCTTTCTTT.

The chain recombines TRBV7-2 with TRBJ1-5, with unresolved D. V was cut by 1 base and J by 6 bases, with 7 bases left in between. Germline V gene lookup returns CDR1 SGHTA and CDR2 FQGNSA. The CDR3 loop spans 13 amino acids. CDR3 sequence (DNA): TGTGCCAGCAGCTTAGAGCGGGGTCAGCCCCAGCATTTT. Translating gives CASSLERGQPQHF.

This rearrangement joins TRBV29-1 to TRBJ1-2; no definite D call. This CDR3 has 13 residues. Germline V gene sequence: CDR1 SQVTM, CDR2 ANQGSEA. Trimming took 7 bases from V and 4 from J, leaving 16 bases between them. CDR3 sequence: CSANGPVLYGYTF. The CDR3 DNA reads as TGCAGCGCGAACGGACCGGTCCTCTATGGCTACACCTTC.

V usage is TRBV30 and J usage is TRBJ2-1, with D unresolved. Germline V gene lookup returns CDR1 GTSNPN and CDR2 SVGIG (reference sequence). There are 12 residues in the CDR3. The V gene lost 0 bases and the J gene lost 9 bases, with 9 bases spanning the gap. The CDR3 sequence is CAWSVNAAEQFF. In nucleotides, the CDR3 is TGTGCCTGGAGTGTAAATGCCGCTGAGCAGTTCTTC.

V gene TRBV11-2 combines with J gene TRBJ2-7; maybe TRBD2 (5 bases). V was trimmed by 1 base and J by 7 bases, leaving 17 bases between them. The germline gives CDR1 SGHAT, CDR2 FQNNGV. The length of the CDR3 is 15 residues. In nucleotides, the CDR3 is TGTGCCAGCAGCTTAGTTAGGGAGAGAAATGTAGAGCAGTACTTC. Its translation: CASSLVRERNVEQYF. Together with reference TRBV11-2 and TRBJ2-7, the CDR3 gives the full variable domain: EAGVAQSPRYKIIEKRQSVAFWCNPISGHATLYWYQQILGQGPKLLIQFQNNGVVDDSQLPKDRFSAERLKGVDSTLKIQPAKLEDSAVYLCASSLVRERNVEQYFGPGTRLTVT.

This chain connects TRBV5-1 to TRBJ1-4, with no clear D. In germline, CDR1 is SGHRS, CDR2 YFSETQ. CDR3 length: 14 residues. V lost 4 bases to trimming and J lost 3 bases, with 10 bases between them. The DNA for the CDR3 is TGCGCCAGCAGCATCGAGGGTCCTAATGAAAAACTGTTTTTT. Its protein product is CASSIEGPNEKLFF.

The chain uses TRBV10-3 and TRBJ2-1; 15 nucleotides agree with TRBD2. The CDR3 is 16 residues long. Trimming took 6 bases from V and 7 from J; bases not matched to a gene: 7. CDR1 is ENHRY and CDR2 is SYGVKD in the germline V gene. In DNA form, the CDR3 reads TGTGCCATCAGCGGACTAGCGGGGGGGCCTGGGAATGAGCAGTTCTTC. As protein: CAISGLAGGPGNEQFF.

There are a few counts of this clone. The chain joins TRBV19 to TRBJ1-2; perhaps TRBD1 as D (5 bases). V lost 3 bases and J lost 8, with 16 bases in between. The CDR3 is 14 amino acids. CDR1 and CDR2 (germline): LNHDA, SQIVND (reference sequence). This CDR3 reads CASSMGRTSDGYTF. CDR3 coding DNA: TGTGCCAGTAGTATGGGCCGGACAAGCGACGGCTACACCTTC.

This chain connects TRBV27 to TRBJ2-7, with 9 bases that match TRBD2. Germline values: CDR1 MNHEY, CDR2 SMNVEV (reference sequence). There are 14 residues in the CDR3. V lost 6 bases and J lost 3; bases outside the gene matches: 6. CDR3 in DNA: TGTGCCAGCAGGGGGGCTAGCGGGGTCTACGAGCAGTACTTC. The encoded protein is CASRGASGVYEQYF.

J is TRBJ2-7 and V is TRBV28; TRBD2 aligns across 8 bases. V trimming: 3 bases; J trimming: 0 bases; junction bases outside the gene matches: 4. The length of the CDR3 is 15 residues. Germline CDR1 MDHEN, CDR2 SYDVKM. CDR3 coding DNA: TGTGCCAGCAGTTTCCCGCGGGGGGTCTCCTACGAGCAGTACTTC. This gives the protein CASSFPRGVSYEQYF.

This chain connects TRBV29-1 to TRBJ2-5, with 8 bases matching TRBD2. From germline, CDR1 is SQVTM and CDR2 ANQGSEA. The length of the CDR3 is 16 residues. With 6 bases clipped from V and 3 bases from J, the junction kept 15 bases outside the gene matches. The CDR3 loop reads CSVIPGLGRGEETQYF. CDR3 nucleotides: TGCAGCGTGATTCCGGGACTAGGGCGGGGAGAAGAGACCCAGTACTTC.

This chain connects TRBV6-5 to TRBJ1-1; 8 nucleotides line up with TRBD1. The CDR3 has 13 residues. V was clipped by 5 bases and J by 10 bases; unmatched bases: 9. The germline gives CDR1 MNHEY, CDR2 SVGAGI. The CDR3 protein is CASSDDGTGGAFF. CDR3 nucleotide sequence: TGTGCCAGCAGTGATGACGGGACAGGAGGAGCTTTCTTT.